This T cell receptor beta chain was obtained from a study of blood T cell repertoires in COVID-19. The repertoire was sequenced with immunoSEQ multiplex PCR; TCRdb's copy has only in-frame clones and lacks some. The sample records approximately 81,000 clones, roughly 90% being singletons. Germline CDR1 is SGHTA and CDR2 is FQGNSA. The CDR3 has 15 amino acids. Trimming took 5 bases from V and 7 from J, leaving 20 bases between them. Allocation to cohorts depended on clinical history reported by the participants. Sequencing used PBMCs or T cells enriched from blood (not recorded which). This clonotype originated in a woman aged 50 to 65 with acute COVID-19. V gene TRBV7-2 combines with J gene TRBJ2-5; TRBD2 is a possible D gene (5 bases). The CDR3 nucleotides are TGTGCCAGCAGCGCCGTGGGCGAACCCGGAGGGACCCAGTACTTC. It codes for CASSAVGEPGGTQYF.